The 22 T cell receptor beta chains given below trace back to one sample, sequenced in a study of cytomegalovirus exposure and HLA in healthy donors. Primers: 60 Vbeta forward and 13 Jbeta reverse. Only in-frame clones appear in the TCRdb table, and some are missing; sequencing was by immunoSEQ multiplex PCR. The data contain some 200,000 clones, roughly an eighth of them singletons. Sequences were obtained from PBMCs. Every receptor here comes from a man aged 50-60 years in good health and CMV-seropositive.

Notes on this clone: The sample carries other DNA sequences with the same CDR3. The chain joins TRBV28 to TRBJ1-1, with D maybe TRBD1 (6 bases). The CDR3 is made up of 14 amino acids. CDR1 and CDR2 (germline): MDHEN, SYDVKM. Between the trimmed V and J ends, which lost 3 bases and 4 bases, there was a span of 12 bases. This CDR3 is CASSFWGLSTEAFF. CDR3 bases: TGTGCCAGCAGTTTTTGGGGGCTCAGCACTGAAGCTTTCTTT.

The chain links TRBV5-1 to TRBJ2-5, with D possibly matching TRBD1 (5 bases). The CDR3 length is 14 residues. The V gene's germline CDR1 is SGHRS and CDR2 YFSETQ. Trimming took 4 bases from V and 5 from J, leaving 15 bases between them. CDR3: CASSPSQGSETQYF. In nucleotides, the CDR3 is TGCGCCAGCAGCCCCTCTCAGGGCTCGGAGACCCAGTACTTC.

V is TRBV9 and J is TRBJ2-5; 7 bases are a match to TRBD1. Trimming took 4 bases from V and 4 from J; bases not matched to a gene: 10. CDR1 is SGDLS, CDR2 YYNGEE, per germline. The CDR3 spans 15 residues. The CDR3 spells CASSPAGGLGETQYF. The CDR3 coding sequence is TGTGCCAGCAGCCCCGCAGGGGGTTTAGGAGAGACCCAGTACTTC. The whole variable domain, remainder taken from reference TRBV9 and TRBJ2-5, is DSGVTQTPKHLITATGQRVTLRCSPRSGDLSVYWYQQSLDQGLQFLIQYYNGEERAKGNILERFSAQQFPDLHSELNLSSLELGDSALYFCASSPAGGLGETQYFGPGTRLLVL.

This clone has only a few counts. The V and J genes are TRBV6-1 and TRBJ2-6, with 8 positions matching TRBD1. Germline CDR1 reads MNHNS; CDR2 reads SASEGT. J gave up 0 bases and V 3 bases, and 7 bases lay outside the gene matches. The CDR3 spans 18 residues. The CDR3 loop is CASSETGVIFSGANVLTF. CDR3 nucleotides: TGTGCCAGCAGTGAGACAGGGGTGATCTTCTCTGGGGCCAACGTCCTGACTTTC.

The chain links TRBV30 to TRBJ2-7; 11 bases map to TRBD2. CDR1 is GTSNPN and CDR2 is SVGIG in the germline V gene (reference sequence). J was trimmed by 2 bases and V by 5 bases; bases with no gene match: 8. The CDR3 is 15 residues long. The CDR3 coding sequence is TGTGCCTGGTCCCTTAGCGGGGGGGGAGCCTACGAGCAGTACTTC. Protein sequence: CAWSLSGGGAYEQYF.

The chain is built from TRBV11-2 and TRBJ1-2; D gene ambiguous. CDR1 is SGHAT and CDR2 is FQNNGV in the germline V gene. The length of the CDR3 is 12 residues. Trimming took off 5 bases at V and 5 bases at J, with 9 bases between the two ends. The CDR3 DNA reads TGTGCCAGCAGCCCGGGAGTTTATGGCTACACCTTC. Its protein is CASSPGVYGYTF. The variable domain in full, completed from reference TRBV11-2 and TRBJ1-2, reads EAGVAQSPRYKIIEKRQSVAFWCNPISGHATLYWYQQILGQGPKLLIQFQNNGVVDDSQLPKDRFSAERLKGVDSTLKIQPAKLEDSAVYLCASSPGVYGYTFGSGTRLTVV.

J is TRBJ1-1 and V is TRBV6-5; 7 nucleotides line up with TRBD1. J lost 5 bases, V lost 0 bases, and 6 bases had no gene match. The CDR3 runs 15 residues. CDR1 MNHEY and CDR2 SVGAGI come from the germline V gene. The CDR3 sequence: CASSYSWQGGTEAFF. For the CDR3, the DNA is TGTGCCAGCAGTTACTCTTGGCAGGGGGGAACTGAAGCTTTCTTT.

There are a few counts of this clone. The gene calls are TRBV27 and TRBJ2-7; 7 bases agree with TRBD2. Trimming removed 5 bases from V and 3 bases from J; junction bases left unmatched: 13. Germline loops: CDR1 MNHEY, CDR2 SMNVEV (reference sequence). The CDR3 is made up of 16 amino acids. The CDR3 loop is CASSLNAGDFYYEQYF. For the CDR3, the DNA is TGTGCCAGCAGTCTGAACGCGGGGGACTTTTACTACGAGCAGTACTTC.

This clone was observed a handful of times. This sequence joins TRBV9 and TRBJ1-2; no clear D gene. Germline V gene data show CDR1 as SGDLS and CDR2 as YYNGEE. There are 13 residues in the CDR3. The ends were cut back, 0 bases at V and 4 bases at J, with 7 bases in the middle. The CDR3 nucleotides are TGTGCCAGCAGCGTAGACGCGTTCTATGGCTACACCTTC. Translation: CASSVDAFYGYTF.

The gene calls are TRBV10-3 and TRBJ2-5; no firm D call. Trimming removed 6 bases from V and 1 base from J, with 12 bases in between. The CDR3 runs 14 residues. Germline assignment: CDR1 ENHRY and CDR2 SYGVKD. CDR3 sequence: CAIRRDKTQETQYF. CDR3 sequence (DNA): TGTGCCATCAGACGCGACAAAACCCAAGAGACCCAGTACTTC.

In its sample, this clone was seen a few times. This chain connects TRBV9 to TRBJ1-6; possibly TRBD1 for D (6 bases). The CDR3 has 17 residues. Germline-derived CDR1 and CDR2 are SGDLS and YYNGEE. Trimming stripped 0 bases from V and 11 bases from J, with 21 bases between. The CDR3 reads CASSVGGGPPPTPPLHF. The CDR3 DNA reads TGTGCCAGCAGCGTAGGGGGGGGCCCGCCGCCCACGCCACCCCTCCACTTT.

This clone was counted only a few times. This chain uses TRBV19 with TRBJ2-5; tentative D call: TRBD2 (5 bases). Deletions cut 6 bases from V and 5 bases from J, with 22 bases between. The CDR3 is 16 amino acids. Germline V CDR1 and CDR2: LNHDA, SQIVND (reference sequence). CDR3 bases: TGTGCCAGTAGCCCCAGCGGAAGGACGAGTTCCGAGACCCAGTACTTC. As protein: CASSPSGRTSSETQYF.

The sample holds a few counts of this clone. CDR3 DNA: TGTGCCAGCAGCTCAGGGGGAACCCAAGAGACCCAGTACTTC. Amino acids: CASSSGGTQETQYF. J is TRBJ2-5 and V is TRBV5-4, with 7 bases matching TRBD1. The CDR3 is 14 amino acids. The V and J ends lost 3 bases and 1 base, in that order; junction bases with no gene match: 3. The V gene's germline CDR1 is SGHNT and CDR2 YYREEE (reference sequence). Full variable domain (outside the CDR3, taken from reference TRBV5-4 and TRBJ2-5): ETGVTQSPTHLIKTRGQQVTLRCSSQSGHNTVSWYQQALGQGPQFIFQYYREEENGRGNFPPRFSGLQFPNYSSELNVNALELDDSALYLCASSSGGTQETQYFGPGTRLLVL.

The chain joins TRBV18 to TRBJ2-2, with 10 bases matching TRBD1. CDR1 KGHSH and CDR2 LQKENI come from the germline V gene. The CDR3 contains 16 residues. J was trimmed by 5 bases and V by 4 bases; bases with no gene match: 7. CDR3 in DNA: TGTGCCAGCTCACTACGGACAGGGGGTTTTACCGGGGAGCTGTTTTTT. This translates into CASSLRTGGFTGELFF.

In this sample, this clone turned up a few times. This chain uses TRBV7-9 with TRBJ1-3, with D uncertain. CDR3 size: 17 residues. The ends were cut back, 0 bases at V and 0 bases at J, with 12 bases in the middle. CDR1 SEHNR and CDR2 FQNEAQ come from the germline V gene (reference sequence). The CDR3 spells CASSLAHLRPSGNTIYF. DNA of the CDR3: TGTGCCAGCAGCTTAGCGCATCTCAGGCCCTCTGGAAACACCATATATTTT.

This clone was found a few times. This chain connects TRBV7-6 to TRBJ1-2, with 8 bases identical to TRBD1. Germline CDR1 SGHVS, CDR2 FNYEAQ. V was pared by 5 bases and J by 4 bases, with 6 bases of the junction left unmatched. The CDR3 consists of 14 residues. CDR3 sequence (DNA): TGTGCCAGCAGCCCGCTACAGGGGGGCTATGGCTACACCTTC. As protein: CASSPLQGGYGYTF.

This clone has more than one count but fewer than ten. This chain joins TRBV5-1 and TRBJ2-5; 15 positions agree with TRBD2. J gave up 4 bases and V 4 bases, and 11 bases lay outside the gene matches. The CDR3 has 18 amino acids. Per germline, CDR1 SGHRS and CDR2 YFSETQ. This CDR3 is CASSHDRGLAGGGETQYF. CDR3 DNA sequence: TGCGCCAGCAGCCACGACAGGGGACTAGCGGGGGGTGGAGAGACCCAGTACTTC.

This clone was observed a handful of times. This sequence joins TRBV5-6 and TRBJ1-2; D not resolved. The CDR3 covers 13 residues. Germline V gene lookup returns CDR1 SGHDT and CDR2 YYEEEE. The V end was cut by 4 bases, the J end by 3 bases, with 10 bases between. Here the CDR3 reads CASSLPRYYGYTF. The CDR3 DNA follows: TGTGCCAGCAGCCTCCCCAGGTACTATGGCTACACCTTC. Full variable domain (outside the CDR3, taken from reference TRBV5-6 and TRBJ1-2): DAGVTQSPTHLIKTRGQQVTLRCSPKSGHDTVSWYQQALGQGPQFIFQYYEEEERQRGNFPDRFSGHQFPNYSSELNVNALLLGDSALYLCASSLPRYYGYTFGSGTRLTVV.

The V and J genes are TRBV6-5 and TRBJ2-7; 8 nucleotides match TRBD1. J lost 7 bases, V lost 4 bases, and 9 bases had no gene match. The CDR3 length is 14 residues. Per germline, CDR1 MNHEY and CDR2 SVGAGI. The CDR3 DNA follows: TGTGCCAGCAGTTCGATGGACAGGGTTGGTGAGCAGTACTTC. It is translated as CASSSMDRVGEQYF.

The chain joins TRBV5-1 to TRBJ2-1; 10 nucleotides match TRBD1. Looked up from germline, CDR1 is SGHRS and CDR2 is YFSETQ. CDR3 length: 14 amino acids. With V trimmed by 4 bases and J by 6 bases, 4 bases remained unmatched. The CDR3, as DNA: TGCGCCAGCAGCGGGGACAGGGGTGTCAATGAGCAGTTCTTC. Residues: CASSGDRGVNEQFF.

The chain joins TRBV7-6 to TRBJ2-2, with 10 nucleotides matching TRBD2. The J segment lost 4 bases and the V segment lost 3 bases, leaving 5 bases of the junction unmatched. This CDR3 has 16 amino acids. Germline V gene data show CDR1 as SGHVS and CDR2 as FNYEAQ. The CDR3 reads CASSLGASGGTGELFF. The CDR3 bases are TGTGCCAGCAGCTTGGGGGCTAGCGGGGGCACCGGGGAGCTGTTTTTT.

In this sample, this clone turned up a few times. V is TRBV7-2 and J is TRBJ2-5; no firm D call. The ends were cut back, 8 bases at V and 7 bases at J, with 11 bases in the middle. CDR3 length: 11 residues. CDR1 and CDR2 (germline): SGHTA, FQGNSA. For the CDR3, the DNA is TGTGCCAGCCTATATCTCGGGACCCAGTACTTC. Protein product: CASLYLGTQYF.